This TCR beta chain was recovered during a study of shared clonotypes between healthy human individuals. Positive CCR7 selection of CD45RO-negative cells yielded the naive CD8 cells, and terminally differentiated effector memory CD45RA+ cells were excluded. Here immunoSEQ multiplex PCR was the method, and the copy in TCRdb shows in-frame clones only, minus some. Here the sample spans over 2 million clones, about 95% being singletons. Trimming shortened V by 0 bases and J by 5 bases, and 19 bases separated the two germline ends. This CDR3 contains 17 residues. CDR1 and CDR2 (germline): SNHLY, FYNNEI. The V gene is TRBV2, the J gene TRBJ1-2; D is ambiguous. The clonotype originates from a man younger than 35 in good health. Input material: naive CD8+ T cells sorted from blood. For the CDR3, the DNA is TGTGCCAGCAGTGAAGCGCTTGCGGGAACAGCTCCTTATGGCTACACCTTC. It yields the protein CASSEALAGTAPYGYTF.